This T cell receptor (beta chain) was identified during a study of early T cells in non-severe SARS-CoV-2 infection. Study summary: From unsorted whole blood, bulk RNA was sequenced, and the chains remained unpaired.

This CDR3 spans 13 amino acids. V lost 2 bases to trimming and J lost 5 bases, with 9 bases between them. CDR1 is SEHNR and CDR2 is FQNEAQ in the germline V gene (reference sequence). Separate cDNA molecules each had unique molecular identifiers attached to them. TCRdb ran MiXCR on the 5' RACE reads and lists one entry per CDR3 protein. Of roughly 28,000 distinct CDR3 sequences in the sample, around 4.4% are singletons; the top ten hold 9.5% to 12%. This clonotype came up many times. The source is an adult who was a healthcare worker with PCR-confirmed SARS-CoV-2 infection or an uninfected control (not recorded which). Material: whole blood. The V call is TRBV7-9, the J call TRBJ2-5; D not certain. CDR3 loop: CASSLWPLETQYF. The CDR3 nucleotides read TGTGCCAGCAGCTTATGGCCGTTGGAGACCCAGTACTTC. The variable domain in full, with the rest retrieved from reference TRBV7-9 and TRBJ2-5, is DTGVSQNPRHKITKRGQNVTFRCDPISEHNRLYWYRQTLGQGPEFLTYFQNEAQLEKSRLLSDRFSAERPKGSFSTLEIQRTEQGDSAMYLCASSLWPLETQYFGPGTRLLVL.